This T cell receptor beta chain was sequenced during a study of identical twins. Overall study findings and caveats: Among beta out-of-frame sequences, excess sharing between twins appeared weaker. Memory repertoires lacked the insertion deficit that abundant cord blood beta clonotypes showed.

This clonotype has a handful of counts. No antigen is known for it. From germline, CDR1 is SQVTM and CDR2 ANQGSEA. The CDR3 is made up of 13 amino acids. V was pared by 6 bases and J by 2 bases, with 11 bases between. After template switching added a universal primer site, the resulting cDNA carried unique molecular identifiers. MiXCR, applied by TCRdb to the 5' RACE reads, yields one record per CDR3 protein. The sample records 510,000 or so distinct CDR3 sequences, about 15% being singletons. These data also featured in a second study, about yellow fever vaccine responses in identical twins. Per that study: Twins' T cell vaccine responses reportedly looked partly convergent, partly personalized.

The chain carries TRBV29-1 and TRBJ1-3; D might be TRBD1 (6 bases). The sample comprised CD4+ T cells sorted from blood. This receptor was obtained from a woman under 30 in good health. CDR3 loop: CSVGQYPGNTIYF. The CDR3 coding sequence is TGCAGCGTAGGACAGTACCCTGGAAACACCATATATTTT.